This TCR beta chain came from a study of cytomegalovirus exposure and HLA in healthy donors. On the study more broadly: Roughly 80 million unique TCRs from HLA-typed donors made up an early data release.

The study's findings and limits: A later analysis linked a missense variant in DCLRE1C to the trimming of TCR beta V and J genes.

A multiplex PCR was run with 60 Vbeta primers and 13 Jbeta primers. The table came from immunoSEQ multiplex PCR; TCRdb's copy has only in-frame clones and leaves some out. The data show 150,000 to 200,000 clones, 77% seen once. As regards this clone: Its specificity is not known.

Sequencing was carried out using PBMCs. The origin of this receptor is a woman aged 60-70 years in good health and CMV-seropositive.

CDR3 region: CASSDPSEDEKLFF. The CDR3 nucleotides read TGCGCCAGCAGCGACCCGTCCGAGGATGAAAAACTGTTTTTT. This chain connects TRBV5-1 to TRBJ1-4, with D uncertain. Germline assignment: CDR1 SGHRS and CDR2 YFSETQ. Trimming pared 4 bases from V and 6 bases from J, leaving 13 bases between. This CDR3 region has 14 residues.